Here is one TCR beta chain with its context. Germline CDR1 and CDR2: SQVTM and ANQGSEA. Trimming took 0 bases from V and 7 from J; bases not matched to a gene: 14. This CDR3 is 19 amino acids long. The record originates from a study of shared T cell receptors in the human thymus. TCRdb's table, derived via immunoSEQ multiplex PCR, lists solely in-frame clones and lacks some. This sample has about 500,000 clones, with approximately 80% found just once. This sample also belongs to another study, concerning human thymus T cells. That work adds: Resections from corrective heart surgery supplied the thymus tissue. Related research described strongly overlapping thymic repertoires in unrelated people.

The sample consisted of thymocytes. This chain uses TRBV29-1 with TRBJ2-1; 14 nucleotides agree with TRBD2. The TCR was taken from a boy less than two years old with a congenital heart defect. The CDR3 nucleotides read TGCAGCGTTGAAGAGTCAGGGACTAGCGGGAGAAGGTCTAAAAATGAGCAGTTCTTC. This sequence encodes CSVEESGTSGRRSKNEQFF.